This record concerns one T cell receptor (beta chain) sequence. The sample comes from a study of OX40 agonist ivuxolimab in advanced cancers. The CDR3 consists of 15 residues. Germline V gives CDR1 GTSNPN, CDR2 SVGIG (reference sequence). The junction had 4 bases not matched to a gene; V was cut back by 2 bases and J by 2 bases. Using immunoSEQ multiplex PCR, the repertoire was profiled, and TCRdb retains in-frame clones only, with some absent. The table records around 18,000 clones, roughly 72% of them present only once. The J gene is TRBJ2-5, the V gene TRBV30, with TRBD2 matching over 11 bases. The specimen comprised CD4+ or CD8+ T cells sorted from blood, sampled in a trial of the OX40 agonist ivuxolimab. This sequence originates from an adult with an advanced solid tumor such as melanoma, head and neck, liver or kidney cancer. In nucleotides, the CDR3 is TGTGCCTGGAGTTACAGACTAGCGGGGCAAGAGACCCAGTACTTC. Its protein product is CAWSYRLAGQETQYF.